Below are 8 T cell receptor beta chains sequenced from a single sample in a study of cytomegalovirus exposure and HLA in healthy donors. The data were produced by immunoSEQ multiplex PCR, yet TCRdb's version contains in-frame clones alone and is incomplete. The sample lists about 160,000 clones, about 82% occurring once. Input material: PBMCs. The receptors derive from a man aged 25-45 years in good health and CMV-seropositive.

The chain couples TRBV7-6 to TRBJ1-6, with TRBD1 as a possible D gene (6 bases). The CDR3 contains 15 residues. The germline CDR1 and CDR2 sequences are SGHVS and FNYEAQ. Trimming pared 0 bases from V and 11 bases from J, leaving 14 bases between. The CDR3 here is CASSLAGGGRPPLHF. CDR3 nucleotides: TGTGCCAGCAGCTTAGCAGGCGGGGGCAGGCCACCCCTCCACTTT. Supplemented by reference TRBV7-6 and TRBJ1-6, the full variable domain reads GAGVSQSPRYKVTKRGQDVALRCDPISGHVSLYWYRQALGQGPEFLTYFNYEAQQDKSGLPNDRFSAERPEGSISTLTIQRTEQRDSAMYRCASSLAGGGRPPLHFGNGTRLTVT.

The gene calls are TRBV7-2 and TRBJ2-7; 8 nucleotides agree with TRBD1. Per germline, CDR1 SGHTA and CDR2 FQGNSA. Germline trimming cut 2 bases from V and 3 bases from J; bases unmatched to any gene: 3. The CDR3 has 14 residues. The CDR3 coding sequence is TGTGCCAGCAGCTTATTTACAGGGGGCTACGAGCAGTACTTC. Amino acids: CASSLFTGGYEQYF.

The chain has TRBV25-1 and TRBJ1-2; no firm D call. The CDR3 runs to 14 residues. Germline V CDR1 and CDR2: MGHDK, SYGVNS. The V and J ends lost 4 bases and 4 bases respectively, with 13 bases between them. The CDR3 here is CASSVEDWGYGYTF. CDR3 DNA sequence: TGTGCCAGCAGTGTGGAGGATTGGGGCTATGGCTACACCTTC.

The chain combines TRBV7-8 with TRBJ2-7; the D gene is possibly TRBD2 (7 bases). V dropped 7 bases and J dropped 5 bases, with 21 bases sitting between them. The germline CDR1 and CDR2 sequences are SGHVS and FQNEAQ. The length of the CDR3 is 15 residues. Here the CDR3 reads CASTRLRGATDEQYF. CDR3 sequence (DNA): TGTGCCAGCACTCGCCTCCGGGGGGCAACAGACGAGCAGTACTTC.

This clone was counted between two and nine times. This chain links TRBV2 with TRBJ1-3; D is perhaps TRBD1 (5 bases). Trimming stripped 4 bases from V and 0 bases from J, with 7 bases between. Germline lookup yields CDR1 SNHLY and CDR2 FYNNEI. The CDR3 loop spans 14 amino acids. CDR3 sequence (DNA): TGTGCCAGCAGTGGACAGCTCTCTGGAAACACCATATATTTT. This sequence encodes CASSGQLSGNTIYF.

The V call is TRBV19, the J call TRBJ2-7; D is possibly TRBD2 (6 bases). With 9 bases removed from V and 3 bases from J, the gap between germline ends came to 27 bases. The CDR3 is made up of 17 amino acids. The germline V gene has CDR1 LNHDA and CDR2 SQIVND (reference sequence). CDR3 in amino acids: CARLGVEGIPTGYEQYF. The DNA for the CDR3 is TGTGCCAGACTGGGGGTGGAGGGGATTCCGACTGGCTACGAGCAGTACTTC.

The rearrangement joins TRBV7-3 to TRBJ2-1; 9 positions agree with TRBD2. J lost 7 bases, V lost 3 bases, and 7 bases had no gene match. Germline-derived CDR1 and CDR2 are SGHTA and FQGTGA. CDR3 length: 15 amino acids. The CDR3 here is CASSFSGGSGNEQFF. The CDR3 bases are TGTGCCAGCAGCTTCAGCGGGGGGAGTGGTAATGAGCAGTTCTTC.

This clone showed up just once. The chain employs TRBV7-9 and TRBJ2-3; maybe TRBD2 (5 bases). Germline lookup yields CDR1 SEHNR and CDR2 FQNEAQ (reference sequence). The CDR3 has 17 residues. V was cut by 0 bases and J by 0 bases, with 13 bases left in between. The CDR3 bases are TGTGCCAGCAGCTTAGCCCTAGCAGCCCCTAGCACAGATACGCAGTATTTT. It encodes CASSLALAAPSTDTQYF.